The present T cell receptor beta chain was sequenced within a study of blood T cell repertoires in COVID-19. In the study's own analysis: Scientists estimated how many nucleated cells there were by amplifying reference gene primers. Assay: immunoSEQ multiplex PCR; the TCRdb copy retains only in-frame clones and omits some. V and J calls and clone size are given by that table; D and trimming were obtained from the DNA. The repertoire includes around 310,000 clones, just under 90% of them detected once, and about a tenth sits in the top ten. The J segment lost 6 bases and the V segment lost 5 bases, leaving 10 bases of the junction unmatched. The CDR3 totals 17 residues. Germline loops: CDR1 SGHTA, CDR2 FQGTGA. Recruitment covered over 20 US areas and drew participants whose ages spanned roughly 18 to 100 years. Grouping used clinical history reported by participants in a survey and questionnaire. Two negative PCRs, clearance, or symptom resolution had been documented for recovered Cohort 3 donors.

This TCR derives from a woman aged 25 to 39 who had recovered from COVID-19. J is TRBJ2-3 and V is TRBV7-3, with 14 bases aligning to TRBD2. Sequencing was performed on PBMCs or T cells enriched from blood (not recorded which). CDR3 sequence: CASSLSGTSGSRDTQYF. CDR3 bases: TGTGCCAGCAGCCTATCCGGGACTAGCGGGAGTCGGGATACGCAGTATTTT.